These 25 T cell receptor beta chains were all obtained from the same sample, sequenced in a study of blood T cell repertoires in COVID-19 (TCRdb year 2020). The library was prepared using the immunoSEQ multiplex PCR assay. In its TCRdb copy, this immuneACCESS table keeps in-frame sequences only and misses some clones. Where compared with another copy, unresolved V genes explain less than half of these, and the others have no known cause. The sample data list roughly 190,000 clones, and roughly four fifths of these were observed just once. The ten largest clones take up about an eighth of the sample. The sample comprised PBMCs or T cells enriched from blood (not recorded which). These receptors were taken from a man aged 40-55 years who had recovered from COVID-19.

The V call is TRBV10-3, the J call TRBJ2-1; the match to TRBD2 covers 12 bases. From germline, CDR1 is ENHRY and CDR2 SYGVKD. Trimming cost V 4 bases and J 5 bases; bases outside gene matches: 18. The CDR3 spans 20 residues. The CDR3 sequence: CAISAIEGQKTSGSHNEQFF. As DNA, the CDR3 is TGTGCCATCAGTGCGATCGAGGGTCAGAAGACTAGCGGGAGCCACAATGAGCAGTTCTTC.

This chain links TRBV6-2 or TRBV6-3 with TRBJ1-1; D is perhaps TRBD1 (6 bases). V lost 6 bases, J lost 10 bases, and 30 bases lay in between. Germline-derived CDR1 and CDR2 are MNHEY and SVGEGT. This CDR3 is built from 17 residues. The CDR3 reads CASSLTRQAATLRGAFF. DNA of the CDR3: TGTGCCAGCAGCCTCACCCGACAGGCGGCCACCCTCCGTGGAGCTTTCTTT.

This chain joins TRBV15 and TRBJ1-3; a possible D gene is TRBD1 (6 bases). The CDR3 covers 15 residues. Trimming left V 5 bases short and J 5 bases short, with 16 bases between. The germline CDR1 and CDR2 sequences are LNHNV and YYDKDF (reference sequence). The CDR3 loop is CATSGGGQSRNTIYF. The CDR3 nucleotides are TGTGCCACCAGCGGCGGAGGACAGAGCAGAAACACCATATATTTT.

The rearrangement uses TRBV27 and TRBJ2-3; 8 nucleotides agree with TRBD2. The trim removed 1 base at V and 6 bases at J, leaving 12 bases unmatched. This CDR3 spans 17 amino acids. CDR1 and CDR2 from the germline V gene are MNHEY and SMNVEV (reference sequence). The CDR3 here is CASSLWYLAGEVDTQYF. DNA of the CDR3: TGTGCCAGCAGTTTATGGTATCTAGCGGGCGAGGTTGATACGCAGTATTTT.

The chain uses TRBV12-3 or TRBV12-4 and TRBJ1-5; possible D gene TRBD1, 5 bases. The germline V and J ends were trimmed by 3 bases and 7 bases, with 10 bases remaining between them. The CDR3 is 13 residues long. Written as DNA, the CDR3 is TGTGCCAGCAGTTTTGAAGGGGAACAGCCCCAGCATTTT. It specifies CASSFEGEQPQHF.

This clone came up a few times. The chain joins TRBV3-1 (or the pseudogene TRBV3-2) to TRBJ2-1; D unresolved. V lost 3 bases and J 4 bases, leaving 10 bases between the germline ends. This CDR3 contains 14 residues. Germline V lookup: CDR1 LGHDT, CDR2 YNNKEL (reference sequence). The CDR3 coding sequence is TGTGCCAGCAGCCACCTGAGCGCGTACAATGAGCAGTTCTTC. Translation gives CASSHLSAYNEQFF.

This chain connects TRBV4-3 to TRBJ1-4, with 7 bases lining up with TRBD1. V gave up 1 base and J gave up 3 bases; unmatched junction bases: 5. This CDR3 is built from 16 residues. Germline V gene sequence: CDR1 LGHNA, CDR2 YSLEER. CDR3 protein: CASSQGQGAANEKLFF. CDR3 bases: TGCGCCAGCAGCCAAGGACAGGGAGCGGCTAATGAAAAACTGTTTTTT.

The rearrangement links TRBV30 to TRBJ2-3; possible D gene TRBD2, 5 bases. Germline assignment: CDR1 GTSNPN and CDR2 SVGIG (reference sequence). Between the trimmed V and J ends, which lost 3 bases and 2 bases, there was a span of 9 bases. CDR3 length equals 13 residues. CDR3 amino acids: CAWSEGNTDTQYF. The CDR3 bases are TGTGCCTGGAGCGAGGGAAACACAGATACGCAGTATTTT.

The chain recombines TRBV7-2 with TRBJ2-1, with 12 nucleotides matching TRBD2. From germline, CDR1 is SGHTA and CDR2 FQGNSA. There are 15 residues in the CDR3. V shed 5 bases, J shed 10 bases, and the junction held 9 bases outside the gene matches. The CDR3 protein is CASSTSSGRGQEQFF. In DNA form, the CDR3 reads TGTGCCAGCAGCACCTCTAGCGGGAGGGGGCAGGAGCAGTTCTTC.

The CDR3 DNA follows: TGTGCCAGCAGGGCTCGGGCTGGCTCGGGGGATGAGCAGTTCTTC. This codes for CASRARAGSGDEQFF. This rearrangement joins TRBV28 to TRBJ2-1; TRBD2 might be the D (6 bases). Germline lookup yields CDR1 MDHEN and CDR2 SYDVKM. This CDR3 spans 15 amino acids. V shed 6 bases and J shed 8 bases, with 20 bases lying between them.

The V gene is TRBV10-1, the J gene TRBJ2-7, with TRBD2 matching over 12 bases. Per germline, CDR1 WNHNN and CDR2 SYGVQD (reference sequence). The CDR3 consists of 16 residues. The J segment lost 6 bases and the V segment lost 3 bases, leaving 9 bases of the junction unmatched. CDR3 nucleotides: TGCGCCAGCAGTGACCCTGCTAGCGGGAGGGCCTGCGAGCAGTACGTC. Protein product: CASSDPASGRACEQYV.

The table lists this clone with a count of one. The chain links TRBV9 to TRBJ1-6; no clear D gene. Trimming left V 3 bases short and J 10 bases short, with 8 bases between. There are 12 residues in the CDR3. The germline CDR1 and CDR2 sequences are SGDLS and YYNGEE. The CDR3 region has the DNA TGTGCCAGCAGCGACTCCTTATCACCCCTCCACTTT. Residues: CASSDSLSPLHF.

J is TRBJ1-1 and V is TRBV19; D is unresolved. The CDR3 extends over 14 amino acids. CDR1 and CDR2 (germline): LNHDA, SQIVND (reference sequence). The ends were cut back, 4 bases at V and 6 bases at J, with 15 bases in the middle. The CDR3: CASSTTPGKSEAFF. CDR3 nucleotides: TGTGCCAGTAGTACCACTCCCGGGAAGTCTGAAGCTTTCTTT.

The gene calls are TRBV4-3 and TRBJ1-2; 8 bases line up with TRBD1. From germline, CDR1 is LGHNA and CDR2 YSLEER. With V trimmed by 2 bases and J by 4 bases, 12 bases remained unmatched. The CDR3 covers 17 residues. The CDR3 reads CASSQSRSRGRGYGYTF. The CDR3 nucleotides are TGCGCCAGCAGCCAAAGCCGGAGCAGGGGGCGCGGCTATGGCTACACCTTC.

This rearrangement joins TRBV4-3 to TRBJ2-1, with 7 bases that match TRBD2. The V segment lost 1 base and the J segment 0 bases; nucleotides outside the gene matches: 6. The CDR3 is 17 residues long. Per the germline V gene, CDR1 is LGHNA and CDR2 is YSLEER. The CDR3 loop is CASSQGTGTISYNEQFF. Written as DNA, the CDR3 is TGCGCCAGCAGCCAAGGAACCGGGACTATCTCCTACAATGAGCAGTTCTTC.

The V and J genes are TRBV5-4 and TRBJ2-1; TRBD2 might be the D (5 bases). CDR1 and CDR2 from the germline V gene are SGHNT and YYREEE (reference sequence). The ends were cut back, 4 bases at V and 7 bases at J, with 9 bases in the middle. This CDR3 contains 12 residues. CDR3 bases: TGTGCCAGCAGCGAGCTAGCTAATGAGCAGTTCTTC. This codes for CASSELANEQFF.

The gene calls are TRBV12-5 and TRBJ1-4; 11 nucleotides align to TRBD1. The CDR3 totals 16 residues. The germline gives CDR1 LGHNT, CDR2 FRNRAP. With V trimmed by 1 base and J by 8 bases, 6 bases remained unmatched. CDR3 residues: CASGLDLGQGVEKLFF. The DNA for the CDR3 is TGTGCTAGTGGTTTGGACCTGGGACAGGGGGTAGAAAAACTGTTTTTT.

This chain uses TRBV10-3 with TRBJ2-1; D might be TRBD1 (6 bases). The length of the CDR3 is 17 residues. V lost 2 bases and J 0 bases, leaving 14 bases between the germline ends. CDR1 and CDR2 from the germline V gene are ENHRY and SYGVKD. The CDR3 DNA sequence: TGTGCCATCAGTGAGGATGGGAGAGGGGGCTCCTACAATGAGCAGTTCTTC. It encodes CAISEDGRGGSYNEQFF.

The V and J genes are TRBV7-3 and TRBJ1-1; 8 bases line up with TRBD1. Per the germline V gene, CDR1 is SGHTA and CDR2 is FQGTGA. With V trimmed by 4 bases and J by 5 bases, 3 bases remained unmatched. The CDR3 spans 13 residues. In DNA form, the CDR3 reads TGTGCCAGCAGCTCGACAGGGGTGACTGAAGCTTTCTTT. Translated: CASSSTGVTEAFF.

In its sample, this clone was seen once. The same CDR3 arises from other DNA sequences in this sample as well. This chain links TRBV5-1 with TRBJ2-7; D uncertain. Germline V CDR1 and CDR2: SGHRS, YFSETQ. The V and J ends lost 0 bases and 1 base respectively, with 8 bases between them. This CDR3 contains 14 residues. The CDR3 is CASSLGPRSYEQYF. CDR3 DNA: TGCGCCAGCAGCTTGGGCCCCCGGTCCTACGAGCAGTACTTC.

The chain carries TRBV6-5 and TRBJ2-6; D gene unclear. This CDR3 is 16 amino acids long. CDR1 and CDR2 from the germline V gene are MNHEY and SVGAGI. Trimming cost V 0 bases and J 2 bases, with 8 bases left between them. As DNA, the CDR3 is TGTGCCAGCAGTTACTCGTACGAGGCTGGGGCCAACGTCCTGACTTTC. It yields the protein CASSYSYEAGANVLTF.

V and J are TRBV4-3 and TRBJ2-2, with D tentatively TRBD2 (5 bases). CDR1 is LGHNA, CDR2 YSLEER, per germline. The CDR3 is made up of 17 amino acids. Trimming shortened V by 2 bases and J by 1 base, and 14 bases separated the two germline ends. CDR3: CASSQLEVGVNTGELFF. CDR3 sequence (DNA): TGCGCCAGCAGCCAACTTGAGGTCGGGGTGAACACCGGGGAGCTGTTTTTT.

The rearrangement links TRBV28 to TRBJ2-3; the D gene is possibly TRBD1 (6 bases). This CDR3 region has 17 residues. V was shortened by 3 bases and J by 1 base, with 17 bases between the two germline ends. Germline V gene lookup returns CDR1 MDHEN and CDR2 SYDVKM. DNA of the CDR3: TGTGCCAGCAGTTTTTCCTCGGGGCAGGGGCGCACAGATACGCAGTATTTT. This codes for CASSFSSGQGRTDTQYF.

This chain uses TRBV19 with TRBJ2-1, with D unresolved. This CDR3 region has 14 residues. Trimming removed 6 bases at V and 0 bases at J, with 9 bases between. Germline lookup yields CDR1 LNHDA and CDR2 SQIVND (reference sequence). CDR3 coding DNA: TGTGCCAGTAGCGGGTTGATCTCCTACAATGAGCAGTTCTTC. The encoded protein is CASSGLISYNEQFF.

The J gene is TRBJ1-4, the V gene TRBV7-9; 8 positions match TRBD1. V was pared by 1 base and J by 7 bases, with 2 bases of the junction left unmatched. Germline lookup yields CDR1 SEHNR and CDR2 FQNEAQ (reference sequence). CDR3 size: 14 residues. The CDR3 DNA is TGTGCCAGCAGCTTAGTTGGACAGGGTGAAAAACTGTTTTTT. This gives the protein CASSLVGQGEKLFF.